This TCR beta chain was recorded in a study of T-cell reconstitution after alpha-beta-depleted transplantation in children. Library preparation (for TCRbeta) was performed with unique molecular identifiers. One entry per CDR3 protein, called by TCRdb with MiXCR from the PCR reads. The sample contains about 15,000 distinct CDR3 sequences, 9.5% to 15% of which appear only once. Study outcomes and limitations: In some patients, recipient T cells and intrathymic progenitors surviving conditioning explained high day-60 diversity. About two months after transplant, alpha-beta T cells reportedly came from several hundred expanded graft clones. A year post-transplant, T-cell counts and diversity derived mostly from newly produced T cells.

This CDR3 has 13 amino acids. Per the germline V gene, CDR1 is SSHAT and CDR2 is FNYEAQ (reference sequence). V shed 5 bases and J 9 bases; nucleotides not matched to a gene: 6. This clonotype occurred many times. Its antigen is currently unknown. This chain links TRBV7-7 with TRBJ2-1, with 8 nucleotides matching TRBD2. The clonotype was recovered from a boy younger than two who had a stem cell transplant for Wiskott-Aldrich syndrome, so the T cells may come from the graft donor. This sample comprised PBMCs, mostly from graft donor cells, obtained 180 days after TCRalphabeta/CD19-depleted stem cell transplant. CDR3 nucleotides: TGTGCCAGCAGCCCGGGAGGGGGAATTGAGCAGTTCTTC. Its protein product is CASSPGGGIEQFF.